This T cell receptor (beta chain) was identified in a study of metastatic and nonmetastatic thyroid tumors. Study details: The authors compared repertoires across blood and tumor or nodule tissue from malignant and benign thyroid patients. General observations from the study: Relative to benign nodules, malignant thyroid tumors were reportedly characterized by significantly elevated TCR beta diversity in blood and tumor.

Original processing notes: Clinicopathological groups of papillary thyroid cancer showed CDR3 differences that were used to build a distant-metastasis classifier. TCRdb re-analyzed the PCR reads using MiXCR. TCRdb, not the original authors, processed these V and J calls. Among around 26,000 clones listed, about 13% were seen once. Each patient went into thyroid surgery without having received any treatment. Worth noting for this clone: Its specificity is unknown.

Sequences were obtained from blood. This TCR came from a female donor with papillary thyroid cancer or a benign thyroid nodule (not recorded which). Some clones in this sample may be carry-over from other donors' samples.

CDR3 region: CSATPGAGGPNEQYF. The CDR3 nucleotides read TGCAGTGCTACCCCCGGGGCGGGAGGGCCGAACGAGCAGTACTTC. V gene TRBV20-1 combines with J gene TRBJ2-7, with 9 bases identical to TRBD2. J lost 5 bases, V lost 4 bases, and 12 bases had no gene match. Germline V gene data show CDR1 as DFQATT and CDR2 as SNEGSKA (reference sequence). This CDR3 region has 15 residues.